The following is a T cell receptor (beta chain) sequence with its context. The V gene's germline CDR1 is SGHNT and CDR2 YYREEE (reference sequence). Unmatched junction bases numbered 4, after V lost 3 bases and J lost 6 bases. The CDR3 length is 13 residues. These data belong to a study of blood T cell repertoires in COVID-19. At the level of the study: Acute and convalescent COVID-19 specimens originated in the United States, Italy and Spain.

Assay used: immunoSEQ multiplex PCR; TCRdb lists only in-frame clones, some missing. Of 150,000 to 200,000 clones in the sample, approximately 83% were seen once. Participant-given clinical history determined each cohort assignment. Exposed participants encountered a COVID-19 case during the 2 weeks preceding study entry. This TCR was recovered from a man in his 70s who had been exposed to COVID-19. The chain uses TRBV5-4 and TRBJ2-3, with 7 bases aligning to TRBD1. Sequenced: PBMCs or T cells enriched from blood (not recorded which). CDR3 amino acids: CASSSTGLDTQYF. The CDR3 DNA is TGTGCCAGCAGCTCGACAGGGCTTGATACGCAGTATTTT.